This T cell receptor beta chain came from a study of shared clonotypes between healthy human individuals. The CDR3 has 14 amino acids. V dropped 3 bases and J dropped 2 bases, with 7 bases sitting between them. Germline values: CDR1 KGHSH, CDR2 LQKENI. Assay used: immunoSEQ multiplex PCR; TCRdb lists only in-frame clones, some missing. The sample lists roughly 2,500,000 clones, 93% occurring once. This clone showed up just a few times. This specimen includes other DNA sequences encoding the same CDR3. The TCR was taken from a young man in good health. Some clones in this sample may be carry-over from other donors' samples. The chain uses TRBV18 and TRBJ2-2; D is perhaps TRBD2 (6 bases). Sample: naive CD4+ T cells from PBMCs. Subset here: CD45RA+ positively selected. The CDR3 DNA reads TGTGCCAGCTCACCGGGGACTAACACCGGGGAGCTGTTTTTT. Encoded protein: CASSPGTNTGELFF.